This T cell receptor beta chain was sequenced in a study of shared clonotypes between healthy human individuals. Study-wide points: It was the few donors that limited the genetic and exposure-history diversity represented.

A word on this clone: The antigen is not known.

Running of the assay took place at deep level. Generated by immunoSEQ multiplex PCR, the TCRdb table keeps only in-frame clones and is missing some. In the table there are 450,000 or so clones, 70% to 80% of which are singletons. Every one of the donors was a Caucasian adult that lived in Nashville, Tennessee. Genomic DNA came from approximately 92 million PBMCs in unsorted samples. The CDR3 length is 16 residues. Germline CDR1 MNHEY, CDR2 SMNVEV (reference sequence). J gave up 8 bases and V 8 bases, and 16 bases lay outside the gene matches. The chain joins TRBV27 to TRBJ2-2; 8 positions agree with TRBD2. Sequencing input: PBMCs. The clonotype comes from a woman in her thirties or forties in good health. Some clones in this sample may be carry-over from other donors' samples. The CDR3 protein is CASPVYRGRRLGELFF. The CDR3 bases are TGTGCCAGCCCAGTTTACCGCGGGAGGCGGTTGGGGGAGCTGTTTTTT.